The next 4 T cell receptor beta chains were all read from a single sample in a study of T cell responses to AZD1222 COVID-19 vaccine. Clones were read by immunoSEQ multiplex PCR, and TCRdb kept only the in-frame ones, dropping some. The repertoire holds over 110,000 clones, with roughly 90% as singletons. Sample: peripheral blood, taken on day 0 of AZD1222 vaccination. The receptor source for this set is an adult in good health.

The chain couples TRBV6-1 to TRBJ1-5; no clear D gene. The length of the CDR3 is 14 residues. V was shortened by 3 bases and J by 0 bases, with 6 bases between the two germline ends. The germline V gene has CDR1 MNHNS and CDR2 SASEGT. This CDR3 is CASSEGYSNQPQHF. In nucleotides, the CDR3 is TGTGCCAGCAGTGAGGGATATAGCAATCAGCCCCAGCATTTT.

The chain employs TRBV10-1 and TRBJ2-5, with TRBD2 identical over 15 bases. With V trimmed by 5 bases and J by 0 bases, 10 bases remained unmatched. CDR3 length: 19 amino acids. CDR1 and CDR2 (germline): WNHNN, SYGVQD (reference sequence). The CDR3 loop is CASSPREGTSGGYQETQYF. The CDR3 coding sequence is TGCGCCAGCAGTCCACGTGAGGGGACTAGCGGGGGGTACCAAGAGACCCAGTACTTC.

This clone was seen once. The chain uses TRBV10-3 and TRBJ1-1; the D is unclear. The CDR3 runs to 14 residues. V lost 2 bases and J 1 base, leaving 8 bases between the germline ends. Per the germline V gene, CDR1 is ENHRY and CDR2 is SYGVKD. CDR3 sequence (DNA): TGTGCCATCAGTGAGCCTGAAGGGAACACTGAAGCTTTCTTT. This codes for CAISEPEGNTEAFF.

J is TRBJ2-7 and V is TRBV5-5; D ambiguous. The CDR3 spans 12 residues. Germline loops: CDR1 SGHKS, CDR2 YYEKEE (reference sequence). Trimming shortened V by 4 bases and J by 2 bases, and 7 bases separated the two germline ends. CDR3 amino acids: CASSLTTYEQYF. Written as DNA, the CDR3 is TGTGCCAGCAGCCTAACTACCTACGAGCAGTACTTC.